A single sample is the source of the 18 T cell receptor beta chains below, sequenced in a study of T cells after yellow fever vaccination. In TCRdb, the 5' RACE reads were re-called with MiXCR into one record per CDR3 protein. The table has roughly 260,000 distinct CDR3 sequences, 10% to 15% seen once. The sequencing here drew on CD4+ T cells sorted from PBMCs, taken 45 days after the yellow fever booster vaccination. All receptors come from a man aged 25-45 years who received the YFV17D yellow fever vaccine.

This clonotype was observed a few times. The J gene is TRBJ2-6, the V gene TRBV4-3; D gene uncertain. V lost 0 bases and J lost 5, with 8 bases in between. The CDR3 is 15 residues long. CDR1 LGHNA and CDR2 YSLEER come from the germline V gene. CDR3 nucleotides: TGCGCCAGCAGCCAAGATAGCCCCAGGGCCAACGTCCTGACTTTC. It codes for CASSQDSPRANVLTF.

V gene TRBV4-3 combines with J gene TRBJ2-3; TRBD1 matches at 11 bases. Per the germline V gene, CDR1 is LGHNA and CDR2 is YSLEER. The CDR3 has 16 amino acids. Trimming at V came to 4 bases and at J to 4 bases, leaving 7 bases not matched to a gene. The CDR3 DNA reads TGCGCCAGCAGCCTCAACCCGGGACAGGGGGCAGATACGCAGTATTTT. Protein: CASSLNPGQGADTQYF.

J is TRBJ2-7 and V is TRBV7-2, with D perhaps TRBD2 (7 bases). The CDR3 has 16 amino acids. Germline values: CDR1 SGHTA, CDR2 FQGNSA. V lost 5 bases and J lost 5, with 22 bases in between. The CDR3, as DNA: TGTGCCAGCAGCCCAGGGTCGGGGGGCGCAATCGACGAGCAGTACTTC. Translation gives CASSPGSGGAIDEQYF.

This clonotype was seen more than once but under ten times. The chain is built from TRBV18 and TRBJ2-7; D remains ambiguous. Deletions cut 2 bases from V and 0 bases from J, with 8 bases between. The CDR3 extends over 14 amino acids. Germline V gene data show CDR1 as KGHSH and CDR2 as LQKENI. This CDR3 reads CASSPELISYEQYF. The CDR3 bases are TGTGCCAGCTCACCAGAACTTATCTCCTACGAGCAGTACTTC.

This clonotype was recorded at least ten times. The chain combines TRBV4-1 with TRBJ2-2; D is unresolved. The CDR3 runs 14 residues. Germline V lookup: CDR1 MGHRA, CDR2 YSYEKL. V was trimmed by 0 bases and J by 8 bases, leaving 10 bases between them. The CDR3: CASSQDPLGGELFF. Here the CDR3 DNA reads TGCGCCAGCAGCCAAGATCCACTTGGAGGGGAGCTGTTTTTT.

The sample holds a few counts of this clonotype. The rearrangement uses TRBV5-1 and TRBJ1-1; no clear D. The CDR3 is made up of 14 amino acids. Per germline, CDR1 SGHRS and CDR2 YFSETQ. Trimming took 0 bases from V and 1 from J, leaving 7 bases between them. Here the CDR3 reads CASSLVTGNTEAFF. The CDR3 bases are TGCGCCAGCAGCTTGGTGACCGGGAACACTGAAGCTTTCTTT.

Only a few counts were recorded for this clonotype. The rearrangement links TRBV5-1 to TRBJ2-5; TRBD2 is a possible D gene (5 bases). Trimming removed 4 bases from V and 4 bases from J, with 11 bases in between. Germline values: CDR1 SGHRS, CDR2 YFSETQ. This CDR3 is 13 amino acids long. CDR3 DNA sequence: TGCGCCAGCAGCATACTAGGTGGAGAGACCCAGTACTTC. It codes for CASSILGGETQYF.

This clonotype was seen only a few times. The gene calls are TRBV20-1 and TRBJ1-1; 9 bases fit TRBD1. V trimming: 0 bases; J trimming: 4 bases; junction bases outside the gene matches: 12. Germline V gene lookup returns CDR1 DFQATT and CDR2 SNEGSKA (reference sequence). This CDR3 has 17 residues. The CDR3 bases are TGCAGTGCTAGAGATCAGACAGGGGGTTCCGTAGGCACTGAAGCTTTCTTT. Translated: CSARDQTGGSVGTEAFF.

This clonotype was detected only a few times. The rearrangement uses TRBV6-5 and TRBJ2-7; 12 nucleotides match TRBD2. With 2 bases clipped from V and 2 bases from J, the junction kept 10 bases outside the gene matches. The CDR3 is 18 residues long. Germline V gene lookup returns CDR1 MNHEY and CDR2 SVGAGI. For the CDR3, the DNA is TGTGCCAGCAGTTACGGTTCGGGACTAGCGGGTCAAACCTACGAGCAGTACTTC. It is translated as CASSYGSGLAGQTYEQYF.

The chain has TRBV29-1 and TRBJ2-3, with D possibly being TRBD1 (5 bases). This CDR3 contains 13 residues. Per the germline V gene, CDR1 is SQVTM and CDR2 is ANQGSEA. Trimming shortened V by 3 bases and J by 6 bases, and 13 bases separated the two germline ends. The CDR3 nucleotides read TGCAGCGTTGATCGACAGTTTTCCGATACGCAGTATTTT. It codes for CSVDRQFSDTQYF.

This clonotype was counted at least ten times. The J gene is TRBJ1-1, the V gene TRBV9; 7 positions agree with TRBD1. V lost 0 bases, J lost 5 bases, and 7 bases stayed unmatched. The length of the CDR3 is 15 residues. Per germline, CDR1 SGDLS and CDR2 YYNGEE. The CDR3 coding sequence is TGTGCCAGCAGCGTAGGTACAGGGGAAGTTACTGAAGCTTTCTTT. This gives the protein CASSVGTGEVTEAFF.

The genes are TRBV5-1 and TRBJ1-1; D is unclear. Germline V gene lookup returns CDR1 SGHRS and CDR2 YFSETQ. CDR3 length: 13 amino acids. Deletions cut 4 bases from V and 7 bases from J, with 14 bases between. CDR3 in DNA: TGCGCCAGCAGCCTCCGATCGAATGGTGAAGCTTTCTTT. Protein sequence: CASSLRSNGEAFF.

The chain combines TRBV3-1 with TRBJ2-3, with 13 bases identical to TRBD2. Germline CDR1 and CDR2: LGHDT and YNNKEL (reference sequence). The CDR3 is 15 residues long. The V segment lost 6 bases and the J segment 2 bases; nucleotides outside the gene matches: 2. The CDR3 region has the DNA TGTGCCAGCAGGGGACTAGCGGGACTCACAGATACGCAGTATTTT. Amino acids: CASRGLAGLTDTQYF.

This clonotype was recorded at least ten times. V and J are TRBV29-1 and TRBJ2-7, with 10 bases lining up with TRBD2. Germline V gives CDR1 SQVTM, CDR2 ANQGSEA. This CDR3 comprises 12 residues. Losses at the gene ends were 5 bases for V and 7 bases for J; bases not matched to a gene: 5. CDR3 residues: CSVRSGREEQYF. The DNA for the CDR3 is TGCAGCGTTAGGAGCGGGAGGGAAGAGCAGTACTTC.

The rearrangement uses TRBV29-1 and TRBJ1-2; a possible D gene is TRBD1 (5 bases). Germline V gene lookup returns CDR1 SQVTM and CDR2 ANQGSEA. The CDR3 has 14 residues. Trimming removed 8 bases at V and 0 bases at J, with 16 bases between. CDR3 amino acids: CSLLQGTSNYGYTF. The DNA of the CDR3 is TGCAGCCTTCTCCAAGGGACTTCTAACTATGGCTACACCTTC. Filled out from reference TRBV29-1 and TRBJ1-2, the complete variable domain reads SAVISQKPSRDICQRGTSLTIQCQVDSQVTMMFWYRQQPGQSLTLIATANQGSEATYESGFVIDKFPISRPNLTFSTLTVSNMSPEDSSIYLCSLLQGTSNYGYTFGSGTRLTVV.

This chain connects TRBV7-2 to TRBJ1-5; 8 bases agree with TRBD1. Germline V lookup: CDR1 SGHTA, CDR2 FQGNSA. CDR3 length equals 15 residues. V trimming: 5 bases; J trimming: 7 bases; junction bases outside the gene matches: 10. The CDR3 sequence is CASSRSGQGGQPQHF. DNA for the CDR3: TGTGCCAGCAGCCGTAGCGGACAGGGAGGCCAGCCCCAGCATTTT. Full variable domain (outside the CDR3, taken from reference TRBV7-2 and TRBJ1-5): GAGVSQSPSNKVTEKGKDVELRCDPISGHTALYWYRQSLGQGLEFLIYFQGNSAPDKSGLPSDRFSAERTGGSVSTLTIQRTQQEDSAVYLCASSRSGQGGQPQHFGDGTRLSIL.

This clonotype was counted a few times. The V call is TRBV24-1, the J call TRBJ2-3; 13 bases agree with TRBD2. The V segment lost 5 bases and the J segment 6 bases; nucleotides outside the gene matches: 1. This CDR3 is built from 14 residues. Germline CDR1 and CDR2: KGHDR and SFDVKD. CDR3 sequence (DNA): TGTGCCACCAGTGGGACTAGCGGGAGTGATACGCAGTATTTT. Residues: CATSGTSGSDTQYF.

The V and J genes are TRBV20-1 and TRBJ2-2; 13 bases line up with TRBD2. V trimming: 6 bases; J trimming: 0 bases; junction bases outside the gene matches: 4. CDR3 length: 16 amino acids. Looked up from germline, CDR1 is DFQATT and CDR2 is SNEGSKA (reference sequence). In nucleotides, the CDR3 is TGCAGTGCAAGACTAGCGGGAGGAACGAACACCGGGGAGCTGTTTTTT. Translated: CSARLAGGTNTGELFF.